One and the same sample provided the 3 T cell receptor beta chains below, sequenced in a study of cytomegalovirus exposure and HLA in healthy donors (dated by TCRdb to about 2017). The library was obtained by the immunoSEQ multiplex PCR assay. For the multiplex PCR, a mixture combining 60 forward primers for TCR Vbeta segments and 13 reverse primers for TCR Jbeta segments was used. As stored in TCRdb, this immuneACCESS dataset retains in-frame rearrangements with V and J assigned. A fraction of the clones does not appear; measured against another copy, unresolved V genes explain less than half of the discrepancy, and the remainder lacks a known reason. For this sample the table gives some 190,000 clones, of which roughly 77% were detected only once. The top ten hold over 2% of the sample. The sequenced material came from PBMCs. These TCRs come from a woman in her 30s in good health and CMV-seropositive.

The J gene is TRBJ2-4, the V gene TRBV5-5; 9 nucleotides align to TRBD1. The germline gives CDR1 SGHKS, CDR2 YYEKEE (reference sequence). The CDR3 is 18 amino acids. V shed 0 bases, J shed 6 bases, and the junction held 13 bases outside the gene matches. The DNA for the CDR3 is TGTGCCAGCAGCTTGGCCACAGGGGGCTATTTGGTAGGAAACATTCAGTACTTC. Translating it yields CASSLATGGYLVGNIQYF.

There are a few counts of this clone. This chain connects TRBV4-3 to TRBJ1-3; D possibly corresponds to TRBD1 (5 bases). V dropped 1 base and J dropped 0 bases, with 13 bases sitting between them. This CDR3 has 17 amino acids. Per germline, CDR1 LGHNA and CDR2 YSLEER. The chain's CDR3 is CASSQVLLGASGNTIYF. Here the CDR3 DNA reads TGCGCCAGCAGCCAAGTTTTATTAGGGGCCTCTGGAAACACCATATATTTT.

The chain is built from TRBV7-9 and TRBJ2-7; TRBD1 matches at 11 bases. V gave up 5 bases and J gave up 5 bases; unmatched junction bases: 5. The CDR3 is 14 amino acids. Germline CDR1 reads SEHNR; CDR2 reads FQNEAQ (reference sequence). CDR3 loop: CASSPDRGLHEQYF. The CDR3 DNA is TGTGCCAGCAGCCCGGACAGGGGGCTGCACGAGCAGTACTTC.